This T cell receptor (beta chain) comes out of a study of CD8+ T cells in alopecia areata. Study-level background: Those treated were given oral tofacitinib at 5 to 10 mg twice daily. Affected scalp percentage determined the severity score of treated patients. Whole-study results and caveats: While patients received tofacitinib, many expanded lesional clones remained present in scalp and blood. Mice showed clearer TCR sharing than patients did, a gap that was possibly HLA-related.

Treatment denoted: oral pan-JAK inhibitor, 5-10 mg twice daily. Points on this clone: Antigen: not known.

Extracted RNA was reverse transcribed, and the resulting cDNA served as sequencing template. This table comes from immunoSEQ multiplex PCR, and its TCRdb copy is limited to in-frame clones, with some not included. This table has 95,000 to 100,000 clones, about three fifths appearing once. Germline V gene data show CDR1 as SNHLY and CDR2 as FYNNEI. V gave up 2 bases and J gave up 2 bases, with 19 bases separating them. CDR3 length: 17 residues. The sequencing used CD8+ T cells sorted from blood, collected at roughly week 58, from a patient treated with tofacitinib. The chain has TRBV2 and TRBJ2-7; D might be TRBD1 (6 bases). The source is a human donor with alopecia areata. CDR3: CASSELTSQGITYEQYF. The CDR3 DNA is TGTGCCAGCAGTGAATTAACTTCGCAGGGGATCACCTACGAGCAGTACTTC.